The clone carrying this TCR beta chain was detected a few times. Antigen unknown. Germline lookup yields CDR1 MNHNS and CDR2 SASEGT. CDR3 size: 13 residues. The trim removed 7 bases at V and 4 bases at J, leaving 5 bases unmatched. The sample is drawn from a study of cytomegalovirus exposure and HLA in healthy donors. Study results and limitations: Analysis was carried out at a later point, and it linked a missense DCLRE1C variant to TCR beta V- and J-gene trimming. Later analysis reportedly placed an Asian-associated ancestry cluster below the approximately 650-donor mean in N-insertions. Later work associated around 18,000 TCR beta sequences with HLA alleles at 0.05 false discovery rate.

Amplification used 60 Vbeta primers and 13 Jbeta primers. Using immunoSEQ multiplex PCR, the repertoire was profiled, and TCRdb retains in-frame clones only, with some absent. The sample shows around 120,000 clones, approximately 77% of them seen only once. The donors gave bone marrow, and they were healthy. The origin of this receptor is a man aged 45-60 years in good health and CMV-seropositive. The gene calls are TRBV6-1 and TRBJ2-5; 8 bases are a match to TRBD1. The sequenced sample was PBMCs. CDR3 nucleotides: TGTGCCAGCACCTACGACAGGGGAGAGACCCAGTACTTC. Its translation: CASTYDRGETQYF.